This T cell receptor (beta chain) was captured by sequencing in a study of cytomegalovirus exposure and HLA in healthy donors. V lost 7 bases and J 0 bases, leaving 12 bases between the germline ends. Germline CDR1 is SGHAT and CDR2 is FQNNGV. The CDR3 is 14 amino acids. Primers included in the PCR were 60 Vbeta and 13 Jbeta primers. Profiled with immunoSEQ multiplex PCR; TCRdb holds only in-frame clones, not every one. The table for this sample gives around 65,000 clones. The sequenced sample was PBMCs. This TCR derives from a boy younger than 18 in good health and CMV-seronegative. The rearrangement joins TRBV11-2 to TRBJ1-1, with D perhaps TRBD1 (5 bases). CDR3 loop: CASKGAPMNTEAFF. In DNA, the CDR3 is TGTGCCAGCAAAGGGGCCCCGATGAACACTGAAGCTTTCTTT.